The 25 T cell receptor beta chains below all came from one sample that was sequenced in a study of T cell repertoires in ileal Crohn's disease. Here immunoSEQ multiplex PCR was the method, and the copy in TCRdb shows in-frame clones only, minus some. The table includes some 10,000 clones, roughly three quarters detected once. Documented time point: neoterminal ileum biopsy at postoperative endoscopy, about 6 months after surgery. The sequencing input was ileal tissue. All receptors derive from an adult with Crohn's disease.

The chain is built from TRBV11-2 and TRBJ1-2; 7 bases line up with TRBD1. There are 14 residues in the CDR3. Germline loops: CDR1 SGHAT, CDR2 FQNNGV. V was pared by 5 bases and J by 8 bases, with 11 bases of the junction left unmatched. For the CDR3, the DNA is TGTGCCAGCAGCCTCCAAGGGGGCTTAGGAGGCTACACCTTC. It encodes CASSLQGGLGGYTF.

The chain joins TRBV7-2 to TRBJ2-3; TRBD2 matches 7 bases. The germline V gene has CDR1 SGHTA and CDR2 FQGNSA. V shed 4 bases, J shed 4 bases, and the junction held 8 bases outside the gene matches. The CDR3 is 15 residues long. CDR3 nucleotide sequence: TGTGCCAGCAGCTGGCGGGAGTCCGGCCCAGATACGCAGTATTTT. Protein product: CASSWRESGPDTQYF.

This clone appeared a single time. The rearrangement uses TRBV11-2 and TRBJ2-1; no definite D call. CDR3 length: 15 residues. Trimming left V 5 bases short and J 2 bases short, with 13 bases between. CDR1 is SGHAT and CDR2 is FQNNGV in the germline V gene. CDR3 nucleotides: TGTGCCAGCAGCCCGCGGTTCTCGGCCTACAATGAGCAGTTCTTC. Translation gives CASSPRFSAYNEQFF.

V is TRBV30 and J is TRBJ1-1; weak D call: TRBD1 (5 bases). In germline, CDR1 is GTSNPN, CDR2 SVGIG (reference sequence). Trimming removed 4 bases from V and 1 base from J, with 16 bases in between. This CDR3 is 15 amino acids long. The CDR3 spells CAWIQRAGPNTEAFF. Written as DNA, the CDR3 is TGTGCCTGGATCCAGCGGGCAGGGCCGAACACTGAAGCTTTCTTT.

The chain combines TRBV7-9 with TRBJ1-2; 8 bases are shared with TRBD1. V trimming: 2 bases; J trimming: 8 bases; junction bases outside the gene matches: 13. The germline V gene has CDR1 SEHNR and CDR2 FQNEAQ (reference sequence). This CDR3 contains 16 residues. CDR3 DNA sequence: TGTGCCAGCAGCTTATCGGCGTCGGCAGGGGGCGGGGGCTACACCTTC. Translation gives CASSLSASAGGGGYTF.

This chain links TRBV28 with TRBJ1-1; D perhaps matches TRBD1 (5 bases). Trimming took 6 bases from V and 0 from J, leaving 20 bases between them. Germline V gives CDR1 MDHEN, CDR2 SYDVKM. The CDR3 is 17 amino acids. In nucleotides, the CDR3 is TGTGCCAGCAGCCCCCTTGCTAGTAGGGGCATGAACACTGAAGCTTTCTTT. Translation: CASSPLASRGMNTEAFF.

The chain recombines TRBV5-1 with TRBJ1-4, with D possibly matching TRBD1 (6 bases). The CDR3 totals 13 residues. With 0 bases removed from V and 8 bases from J, the gap between germline ends came to 8 bases. Looked up from germline, CDR1 is SGHRS and CDR2 is YFSETQ. CDR3 sequence (DNA): TGCGCCAGCAGCTTGGTTCAGGGGGAAAAACTGTTTTTT. Its translation: CASSLVQGEKLFF.

This chain links TRBV11-3 with TRBJ2-1, with TRBD2 as a possible D gene (7 bases). V lost 1 base and J 1 base, leaving 11 bases between the germline ends. The length of the CDR3 is 16 residues. Per the germline V gene, CDR1 is SGHNT and CDR2 is YENEEA. The CDR3, as DNA: TGTGCCAGCAGCTTAGGGGAGGGGGTTTCCTACAATGAGCAGTTCTTC. Its translation is CASSLGEGVSYNEQFF.

This clone was observed a single time. The chain carries TRBV11-2 and TRBJ2-5; 7 bases agree with TRBD1. The DNA end lines up better with TRBJ2-7; the J call may be wrong. The CDR3 extends over 12 amino acids. Germline V gene sequence: CDR1 SGHAT, CDR2 FQNNGV. CDR3 sequence (DNA): TGTGCCAGCAGCCCGACAGGGCACGAGCAGTACTTC. Translation gives CASSPTGHEQYF.

The chain combines TRBV6-1 with TRBJ2-2; TRBD2 agrees at 10 bases. V lost 1 base and J lost 9; bases outside the gene matches: 5. Germline values: CDR1 MNHNS, CDR2 SASEGT. CDR3 length: 15 amino acids. The CDR3 DNA reads as TGTGCCAGCAGTGAAGATAGCGGGGGGAGCAGGGAGCTGTTTTTT. Translated, it gives CASSEDSGGSRELFF.

J is TRBJ2-5 and V is TRBV4-1; 8 bases align to TRBD2. The CDR3 is made up of 15 amino acids. V was pared by 0 bases and J by 5 bases, with 5 bases of the junction left unmatched. Germline CDR1 reads MGHRA; CDR2 reads YSYEKL. CDR3 protein: CASSQDRGGPETQYF. Here the CDR3 DNA reads TGCGCCAGCAGCCAAGACCGGGGGGGCCCGGAGACCCAGTACTTC.

The chain carries TRBV5-1 and TRBJ2-7, with 11 bases aligning to TRBD2. CDR3 length: 13 residues. Germline CDR1 SGHRS, CDR2 YFSETQ. V lost 4 bases to trimming and J lost 4 bases; unmatched junction nucleotides: 1. The CDR3 DNA reads as TGCGCCAGCAGCCCTAGCGGGGGGTACGAGCAGTACTTC. Translating it yields CASSPSGGYEQYF.

The chain combines TRBV21-1 with TRBJ2-6; the table gives TRBD2 as D, unverified against the DNA. TRBV21-1 is given as a pseudogene. CDR3 length: 16 residues. As DNA, the CDR3 is TGTGCCAGCAGCAATCACTCGTCCCATGGGGCCAACGTCCTGACTTTC. Protein: CASSNHSSHGANVLTF.

Concerning this clone: The junction shows a germline mismatch at one end, possibly a read error. The sample holds other DNA sequences that translate to the same CDR3. The rearrangement uses TRBV5-4 and TRBJ2-7; 13 positions agree with TRBD2. Germline loops: CDR1 SGHNT, CDR2 YYREEE (reference sequence). CDR3 size: 16 residues. The CDR3 loop reads CASSPGLAGETYEQYF. The DNA for the CDR3 is TGCGCCAGCAGTCCAGGACTAGCGGGAGAGACCTACGAGCAGTACTTC.

V usage is TRBV6-5 and J usage is TRBJ1-1; D is possibly TRBD1 (6 bases). Germline lookup yields CDR1 MNHEY and CDR2 SVGAGI. V lost 2 bases and J lost 7, with 11 bases in between. The CDR3 covers 13 residues. The CDR3 sequence: CASSYTGQFEAFF. The CDR3 DNA follows: TGTGCCAGCAGTTACACCGGACAGTTTGAAGCTTTCTTT.

This clone appeared a single time. The CDR3 loop is CSARAGTGNTGELFF. As DNA, the CDR3 is TGCAGCGCCCGCGCCGGGACAGGGAACACCGGGGAGCTGTTTTTT. V usage is TRBV29-1 and J usage is TRBJ2-2; 8 positions match TRBD1. Germline V lookup: CDR1 SQVTM, CDR2 ANQGSEA. CDR3 length: 15 residues. V shed 7 bases and J 1 base; nucleotides not matched to a gene: 8.

The V and J genes are TRBV4-2 and TRBJ2-3; 8 bases match TRBD2. Per the germline V gene, CDR1 is LGHNA and CDR2 is YNFKEQ. The V segment lost 1 base and the J segment 4 bases; nucleotides outside the gene matches: 4. The CDR3 sequence is 15 residues long. This CDR3 reads CASSQAGGPADTQYF. Written as DNA, the CDR3 is TGTGCCAGCAGCCAAGCGGGAGGGCCGGCAGATACGCAGTATTTT.

V and J are TRBV5-1 and TRBJ2-3; D ambiguous. CDR1 and CDR2 from the germline V gene are SGHRS and YFSETQ. Trimming shortened V by 4 bases and J by 0 bases, and 9 bases separated the two germline ends. The CDR3 is 14 amino acids. CDR3 nucleotide sequence: TGCGCCAGCAGCATAGAGGTTAGCACAGATACGCAGTATTTT. Its translation: CASSIEVSTDTQYF. The complete variable domain, with remaining parts taken from reference TRBV5-1 and TRBJ2-3, reads KAGVTQTPRYLIKTRGQQVTLSCSPISGHRSVSWYQQTPGQGLQFLFEYFSETQRNKGNFPGRFSGRQFSNSRSEMNVSTLELGDSALYLCASSIEVSTDTQYFGPGTRLTVL.

V usage is TRBV30 and J usage is TRBJ2-2; 7 bases line up with TRBD1. With V trimmed by 0 bases and J by 8 bases, 9 bases remained unmatched. Germline-derived CDR1 and CDR2 are GTSNPN and SVGIG (reference sequence). This CDR3 region has 15 residues. This CDR3 reads CAWSVRKGAFGELFF. CDR3 nucleotides: TGTGCCTGGAGTGTACGAAAGGGGGCTTTTGGGGAGCTGTTTTTT.

The CDR3 sequence is CASSFMGGTGRTGELFF. CDR3 DNA sequence: TGTGCCAGCAGTTTTATGGGCGGGACCGGACGGACCGGGGAGCTGTTTTTT. This chain joins TRBV28 and TRBJ2-2; D might be TRBD2 (6 bases). Trimming shortened V by 3 bases and J by 5 bases, and 19 bases separated the two germline ends. Germline assignment: CDR1 MDHEN and CDR2 SYDVKM. The CDR3 totals 17 residues.

The CDR3 reads CASSLMGLADYEQYF. The CDR3 region has the DNA TGTGCCAGCAGCTTAATGGGACTAGCGGATTACGAGCAGTACTTC. This chain joins TRBV11-2 and TRBJ2-7, with 11 bases identical to TRBD2. This CDR3 is 15 amino acids long. The junction had 4 bases not matched to a gene; V was cut back by 2 bases and J by 4 bases. Germline values: CDR1 SGHAT, CDR2 FQNNGV.

The chain couples TRBV6-6 to TRBJ1-4; the D gene is possibly TRBD1 (5 bases). V dropped 5 bases and J dropped 7 bases, with 17 bases sitting between them. The CDR3 extends over 15 amino acids. In germline, CDR1 is MNHNY, CDR2 SVGAGI (reference sequence). The CDR3 region has the DNA TGTGCCAGCAGTCGGGGGGTCGCGGATGGTGAAAAACTGTTTTTT. Encoded protein: CASSRGVADGEKLFF.

V usage is TRBV5-1 and J usage is TRBJ2-1; 9 nucleotides match TRBD2. The CDR3 runs to 15 residues. CDR1 is SGHRS and CDR2 is YFSETQ in the germline V gene. Trimming took 0 bases from V and 2 from J; bases not matched to a gene: 0. CDR3 in DNA: TGCGCCAGCAGCTTGGCTAGCGGGGCCTACAATGAGCAGTTCTTC. It specifies CASSLASGAYNEQFF.

V and J are TRBV9 and TRBJ2-7, with 10 bases fitting TRBD2. CDR1 and CDR2 from the germline V gene are SGDLS and YYNGEE. The length of the CDR3 is 16 residues. Unmatched junction bases numbered 13, after V lost 6 bases and J lost 4 bases. CDR3 amino acids: CASTSERLAGSYEQYF. The CDR3 region has the DNA TGTGCCAGCACCTCCGAGAGACTAGCGGGCTCATACGAGCAGTACTTC.

The V call is TRBV18, the J call TRBJ1-1; 10 bases map to TRBD1. The CDR3 is made up of 14 amino acids. V gave up 3 bases and J gave up 10 bases; unmatched junction bases: 8. Germline V gene sequence: CDR1 KGHSH, CDR2 LQKENI. The DNA for the CDR3 is TGTGCCAGCTCACCTTCGGGACAGGGGAGGAGAGCTTTCTTT. This sequence encodes CASSPSGQGRRAFF.